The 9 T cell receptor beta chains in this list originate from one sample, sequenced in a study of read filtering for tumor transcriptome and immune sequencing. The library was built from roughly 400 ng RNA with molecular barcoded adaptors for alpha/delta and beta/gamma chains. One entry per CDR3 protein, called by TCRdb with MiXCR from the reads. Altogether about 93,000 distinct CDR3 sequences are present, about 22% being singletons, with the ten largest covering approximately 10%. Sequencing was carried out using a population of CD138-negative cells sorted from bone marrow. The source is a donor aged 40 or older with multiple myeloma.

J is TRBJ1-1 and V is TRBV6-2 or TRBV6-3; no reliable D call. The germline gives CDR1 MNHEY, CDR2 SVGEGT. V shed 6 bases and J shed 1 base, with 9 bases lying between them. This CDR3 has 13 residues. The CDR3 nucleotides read TGTGCCAGCAGAATAGCCCCGAACACTGAAGCTTTCTTT. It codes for CASRIAPNTEAFF.

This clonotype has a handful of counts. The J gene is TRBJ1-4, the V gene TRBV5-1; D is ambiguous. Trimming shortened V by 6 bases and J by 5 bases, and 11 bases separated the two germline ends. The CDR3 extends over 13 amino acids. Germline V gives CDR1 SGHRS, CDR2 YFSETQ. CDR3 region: CASTWTGNEKLFF. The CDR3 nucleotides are TGCGCCAGCACCTGGACGGGAAATGAAAAACTGTTTTTT. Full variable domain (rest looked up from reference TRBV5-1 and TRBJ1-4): KAGVTQTPRYLIKTRGQQVTLSCSPISGHRSVSWYQQTPGQGLQFLFEYFSETQRNKGNFPGRFSGRQFSNSRSEMNVSTLELGDSALYLCASTWTGNEKLFFGSGTQLSVL.

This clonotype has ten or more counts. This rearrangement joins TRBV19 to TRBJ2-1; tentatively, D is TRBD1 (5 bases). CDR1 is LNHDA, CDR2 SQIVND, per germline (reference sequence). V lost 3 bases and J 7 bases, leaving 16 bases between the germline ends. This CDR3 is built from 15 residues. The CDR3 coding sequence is TGTGCCAGTAGTATCGCTAGGGTAGCAGGGAATGAGCAGTTCTTC. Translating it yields CASSIARVAGNEQFF.

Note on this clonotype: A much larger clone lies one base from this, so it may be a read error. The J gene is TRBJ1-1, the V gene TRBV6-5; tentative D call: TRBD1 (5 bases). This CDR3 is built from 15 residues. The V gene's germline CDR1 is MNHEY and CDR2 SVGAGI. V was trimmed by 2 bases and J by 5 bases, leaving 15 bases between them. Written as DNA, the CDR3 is TGTGCCAGCAGTTACGAGAGGGGAGGAAGGACTGAAGCTTTCTTT. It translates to CASSYERGGRTEAFF.

CDR3 DNA: TGTGCCAGCAGCTTGGAGTGGATTAGAGGGTCTGGGGCCAACGTCCTGACTTTC. As protein: CASSLEWIRGSGANVLTF. The chain recombines TRBV5-6 with TRBJ2-6; TRBD2 is a possible D gene (5 bases). V was clipped by 0 bases and J by 1 base, with 14 bases between them. The germline CDR1 and CDR2 sequences are SGHDT and YYEEEE. The CDR3 is 18 amino acids.

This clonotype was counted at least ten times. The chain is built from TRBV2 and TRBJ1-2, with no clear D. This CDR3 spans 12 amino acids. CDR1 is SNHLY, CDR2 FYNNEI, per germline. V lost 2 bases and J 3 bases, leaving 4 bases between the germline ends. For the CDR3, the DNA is TGTGCCAGCAGTGAACGGTACTATGGCTACACCTTC. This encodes CASSERYYGYTF. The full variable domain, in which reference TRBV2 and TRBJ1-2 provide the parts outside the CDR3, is EPEVTQTPSHQVTQMGQEVILRCVPISNHLYFYWYRQILGQKVEFLVSFYNNEISEKSEIFDDQFSVERPDGSNFTLKIRSTKLEDSAMYFCASSERYYGYTFGSGTRLTVV.

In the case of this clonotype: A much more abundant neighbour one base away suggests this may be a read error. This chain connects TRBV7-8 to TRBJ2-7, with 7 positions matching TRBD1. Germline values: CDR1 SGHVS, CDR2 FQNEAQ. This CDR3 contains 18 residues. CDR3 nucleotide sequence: TGTACCAGCAGTGGGACCGGGACAGTGAATGAAATTATCCACGAGCAGTACTTC. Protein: CTSSGTGTVNEIIHEQYF.

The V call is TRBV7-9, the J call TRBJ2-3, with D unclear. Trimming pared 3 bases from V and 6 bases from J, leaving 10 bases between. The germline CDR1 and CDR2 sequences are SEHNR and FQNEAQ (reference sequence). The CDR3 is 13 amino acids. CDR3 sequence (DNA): TGTGCCAGCAGCTTGGCAGGAATCGATACGCAGTATTTT. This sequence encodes CASSLAGIDTQYF.

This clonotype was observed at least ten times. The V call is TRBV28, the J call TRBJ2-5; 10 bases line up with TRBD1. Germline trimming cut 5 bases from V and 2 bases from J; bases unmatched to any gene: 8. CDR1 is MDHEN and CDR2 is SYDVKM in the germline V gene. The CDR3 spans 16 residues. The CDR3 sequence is CASSPTGTGEQETQYF. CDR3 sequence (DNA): TGTGCCAGCAGTCCCACCGGGACAGGGGAACAAGAGACCCAGTACTTC.